The clone carrying this T cell receptor (beta chain) came up many times. Its cognate antigen is unknown. This entry is derived from a study of post-analysis software for immune sequencing data. Study at large: The study covered relapsing-remitting, secondary progressive and progressive-relapsing courses of multiple sclerosis.

TCR beta libraries were prepared from cDNA with unique molecular identifiers. Out of roughly 0.85 to 11 million T cells, a few hundred thousand cDNA molecules were generated. TCRdb recomputed calls from the PCR reads with MiXCR, one row per CDR3 protein. The sample contains fewer than 850,000 distinct CDR3 sequences, 25% to 30% of which appear only once. Findings and caveats of the study: Patients with multiple sclerosis recorded significantly lower normalized Chao1 diversity than controls, the study found. A few TRBV segments (TRBV5-6, TRBV5-1 and TRBV20-1 among them) occurred more frequently in patients than in controls. Same-batch preparations were strongly co-clustered by F measure.

Germline loops: CDR1 DFQATT, CDR2 SNEGSKA (reference sequence). The J segment lost 1 base and the V segment lost 4 bases, leaving 2 bases of the junction unmatched. This CDR3 comprises 13 residues. The sample comprised blood. V and J are TRBV20-1 and TRBJ2-3; 7 bases fit TRBD1. This TCR was recovered from a girl aged 10 to 17 with multiple sclerosis. CDR3 coding DNA: TGCAGTGCTACCGGACAGGGCACAGATACGCAGTATTTT. Translating gives CSATGQGTDTQYF.